This TCR beta chain comes out of a study of cytomegalovirus exposure and HLA in healthy donors. Study-level points and caveats: Researchers left out some V segments, among them TRBV6-2 and TRBV6-3, as indistinguishable. The study put around 180 TCR beta chains on its list as cytomegalovirus-associated. Equally common other TCR beta chains were less clonally expanded than HLA-associated ones, a later analysis found. When the data were analyzed later, several of the most significant clusters appeared to be linked to common viral pathogens.

V was pared by 1 base and J by 4 bases, with 14 bases of the junction left unmatched. The CDR3 extends over 19 amino acids. Per the germline V gene, CDR1 is LNHDA and CDR2 is SQIVND (reference sequence). This clone was recorded a few times. Its target is unknown. This PCR relied on a set of 60 Vbeta primers and 13 Jbeta primers. Sequencing used immunoSEQ multiplex PCR; TCRdb keeps in-frame clones, though not all of them. This table holds under 150,000 clones, about 9.2% found once. The gene calls are TRBV19 and TRBJ1-5; 9 positions match TRBD1. Sample: PBMCs. The TCR sequence derives from a woman aged 40 to 50 in good health and CMV-seropositive. As DNA, the CDR3 is TGTGCCAGTAGTATAGTATCAGGGGGACAGGGATTTCGTAATCAGCCCCAGCATTTT. It is translated as CASSIVSGGQGFRNQPQHF.